A single sample is the source of the 7 T cell receptor beta chains below, sequenced in a study of blood T cell repertoires in COVID-19. Measured with immunoSEQ multiplex PCR; TCRdb has only the in-frame clones, and not every one. The sample lists roughly 100,000 clones; approximately 82% were seen once. The specimen was peripheral blood. The source of these receptors is a man in his 60s with active or convalescent COVID-19.

The rearrangement joins TRBV4-1 to TRBJ1-5, with unresolved D. The V end was cut by 1 base, the J end by 7 bases, with 8 bases between. This CDR3 spans 13 amino acids. CDR1 and CDR2 from the germline V gene are MGHRA and YSYEKL. The CDR3 DNA reads as TGCGCCAGCAGCCAAGTAAACGGGCAGCCCCAGCATTTT. This gives the protein CASSQVNGQPQHF.

This clone was counted a few times. CDR3 protein: CASSYGLADEETQYF. Written as DNA, the CDR3 is TGTGCCAGCAGTTACGGACTAGCGGATGAAGAGACCCAGTACTTC. J is TRBJ2-5 and V is TRBV6-5, with TRBD2 matching over 10 bases. Germline CDR1 reads MNHEY; CDR2 reads SVGAGI. The length of the CDR3 is 15 residues. J was trimmed by 3 bases and V by 2 bases; bases with no gene match: 3.

The rearrangement uses TRBV9 and TRBJ2-3; tentatively, D is TRBD2 (6 bases). V was cut by 4 bases and J by 0 bases, with 15 bases left in between. Germline V gene lookup returns CDR1 SGDLS and CDR2 YYNGEE. The CDR3 has 16 amino acids. CDR3 coding DNA: TGTGCCAGCAGCCCCTTGCTGGGGACTAGCACAGATACGCAGTATTTT. Amino acids: CASSPLLGTSTDTQYF.

This clone counts as medium-sized. V gene TRBV5-6 combines with J gene TRBJ1-4, with D maybe TRBD1 (6 bases). V lost 4 bases and J lost 5, with 15 bases in between. CDR3 length: 15 amino acids. Germline lookup yields CDR1 SGHDT and CDR2 YYEEEE. The CDR3: CASSLGWGRNEKLFF. Here the CDR3 DNA reads TGTGCCAGCAGCCTTGGGTGGGGGCGAAATGAAAAACTGTTTTTT.

The chain uses TRBV7-9 and TRBJ1-1; D unclear. The V gene lost 5 bases and the J gene lost 5 bases, with 9 bases spanning the gap. This CDR3 has 12 residues. Germline V gene lookup returns CDR1 SEHNR and CDR2 FQNEAQ (reference sequence). CDR3 nucleotide sequence: TGTGCCAGCAGCCCACATACGACTGAAGCTTTCTTT. It encodes CASSPHTTEAFF. Variable domain in full (rest from reference TRBV7-9 and TRBJ1-1): DTGVSQNPRHKITKRGQNVTFRCDPISEHNRLYWYRQTLGQGPEFLTYFQNEAQLEKSRLLSDRFSAERPKGSFSTLEIQRTEQGDSAMYLCASSPHTTEAFFGQGTRLTVV.

This clone was picked up a small number of times. The chain uses TRBV29-1 and TRBJ2-7; tentatively, D is TRBD2 (7 bases). CDR1 and CDR2 from the germline V gene are SQVTM and ANQGSEA. Trimming removed 7 bases at V and 6 bases at J, with 19 bases between. The CDR3 extends over 13 amino acids. The CDR3 sequence: CSAEGPGGAEQYF. As DNA, the CDR3 is TGCAGCGCCGAGGGGCCGGGGGGCGCCGAGCAGTACTTC.

The rearrangement uses TRBV19 and TRBJ2-2, with 8 bases lining up with TRBD1. V dropped 6 bases and J dropped 4; count of bases not matched to a gene: 4. The CDR3 loop spans 14 amino acids. From germline, CDR1 is LNHDA and CDR2 SQIVND (reference sequence). This CDR3 reads CASRDRVITGELFF. CDR3 nucleotides: TGTGCCAGTAGGGACAGGGTAATCACCGGGGAGCTGTTTTTT. Based on the CDR3 plus reference TRBV19 and TRBJ2-2, the full variable domain is DGGITQSPKYLFRKEGQNVTLSCEQNLNHDAMYWYRQDPGQGLRLIYYSQIVNDFQKGDIAEGYSVSREKKESFPLTVTSAQKNPTAFYLCASRDRVITGELFFGEGSRLTVL.